This T cell receptor (beta chain) was retrieved from a study of T cell changes during pregnancy in multiple sclerosis. V lost 4 bases, J lost 3 bases, and 2 bases stayed unmatched. The CDR3 has 15 amino acids. Germline-derived CDR1 and CDR2 are SGHDN and FVKESK. Data came from immunoSEQ multiplex PCR; TCRdb stores just in-frame clones and leaves some out. The data show roughly 100,000 clones, under 95% seen once. Source: peripheral blood, taken after pregnancy. The receptor was derived from a female donor with multiple sclerosis, enrolled in a pregnancy study. The chain recombines TRBV14 with TRBJ2-5; TRBD2 agrees at 13 bases. The CDR3 is CASSRGLAGEETQYF. CDR3 in DNA: TGTGCCAGCAGCCGAGGACTAGCGGGGGAAGAGACCCAGTACTTC.